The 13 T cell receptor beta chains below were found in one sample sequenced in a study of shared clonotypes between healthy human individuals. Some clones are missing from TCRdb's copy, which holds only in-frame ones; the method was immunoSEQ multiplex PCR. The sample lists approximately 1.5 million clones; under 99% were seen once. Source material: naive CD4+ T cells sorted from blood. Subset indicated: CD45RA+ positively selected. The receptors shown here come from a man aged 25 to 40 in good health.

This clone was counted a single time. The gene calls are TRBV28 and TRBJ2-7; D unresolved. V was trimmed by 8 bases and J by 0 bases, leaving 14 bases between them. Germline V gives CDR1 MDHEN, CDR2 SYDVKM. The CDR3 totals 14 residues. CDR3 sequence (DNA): TGTGCCAGCGGGCCAGCAGGCGACTCCTACGAGCAGTACTTC. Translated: CASGPAGDSYEQYF.

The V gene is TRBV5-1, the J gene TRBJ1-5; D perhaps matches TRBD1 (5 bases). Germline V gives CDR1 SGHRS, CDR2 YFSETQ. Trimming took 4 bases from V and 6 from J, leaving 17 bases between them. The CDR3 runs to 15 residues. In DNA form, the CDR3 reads TGCGCCAGCAGCCCGGGCCCGACAGAGGGTCAGCCCCAGCATTTT. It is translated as CASSPGPTEGQPQHF.

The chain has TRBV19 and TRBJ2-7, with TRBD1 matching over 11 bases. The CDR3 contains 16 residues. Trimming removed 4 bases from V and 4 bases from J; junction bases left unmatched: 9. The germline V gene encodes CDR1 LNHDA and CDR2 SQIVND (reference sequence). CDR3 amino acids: CASSTLGTGGRYEQYF. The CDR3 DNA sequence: TGTGCCAGTAGTACCCTCGGGACAGGGGGGCGATACGAGCAGTACTTC. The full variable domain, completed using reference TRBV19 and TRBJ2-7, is DGGITQSPKYLFRKEGQNVTLSCEQNLNHDAMYWYRQDPGQGLRLIYYSQIVNDFQKGDIAEGYSVSREKKESFPLTVTSAQKNPTAFYLCASSTLGTGGRYEQYFGPGTRLTVT.

The CDR3 loop is CASSLVRGGTDTQYF. DNA of the CDR3: TGTGCCAGCAGCTTAGTGAGAGGAGGCACAGATACGCAGTATTTT. This chain joins TRBV13 and TRBJ2-3; D ambiguous. Germline V CDR1 and CDR2: PRHDT, FYEKMQ (reference sequence). Trimming pared 1 base from V and 1 base from J, leaving 9 bases between. This CDR3 region has 15 residues.

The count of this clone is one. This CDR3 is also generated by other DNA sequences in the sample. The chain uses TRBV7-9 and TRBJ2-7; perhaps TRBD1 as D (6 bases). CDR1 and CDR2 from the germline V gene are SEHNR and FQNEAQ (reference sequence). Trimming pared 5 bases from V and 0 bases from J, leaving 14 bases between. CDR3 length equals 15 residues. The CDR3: CASSPGTLSSYEQYF. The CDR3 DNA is TGTGCCAGCAGCCCTGGGACACTGAGCTCCTACGAGCAGTACTTC.

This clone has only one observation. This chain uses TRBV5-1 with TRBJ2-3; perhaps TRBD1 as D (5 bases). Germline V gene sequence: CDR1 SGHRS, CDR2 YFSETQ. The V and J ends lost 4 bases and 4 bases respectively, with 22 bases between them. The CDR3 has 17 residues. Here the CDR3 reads CASSPRTPATGPDTQYF. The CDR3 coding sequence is TGCGCCAGCAGCCCAAGGACCCCCGCAACAGGCCCAGATACGCAGTATTTT.

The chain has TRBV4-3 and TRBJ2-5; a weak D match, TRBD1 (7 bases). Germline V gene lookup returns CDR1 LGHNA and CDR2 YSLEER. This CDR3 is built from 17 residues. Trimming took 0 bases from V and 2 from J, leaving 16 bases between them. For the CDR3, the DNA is TGCGCCAGCAGCCAAGATCTGTTGCAGGGGGGTCAAGAGACCCAGTACTTC. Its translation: CASSQDLLQGGQETQYF.

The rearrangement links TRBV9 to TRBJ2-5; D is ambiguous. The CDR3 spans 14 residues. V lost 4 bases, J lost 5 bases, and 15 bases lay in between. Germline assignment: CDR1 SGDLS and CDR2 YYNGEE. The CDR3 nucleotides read TGTGCCAGCAGCCCCGGACCCACGGAGGAGACCCAGTACTTC. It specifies CASSPGPTEETQYF. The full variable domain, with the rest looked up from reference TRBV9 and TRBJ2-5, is DSGVTQTPKHLITATGQRVTLRCSPRSGDLSVYWYQQSLDQGLQFLIQYYNGEERAKGNILERFSAQQFPDLHSELNLSSLELGDSALYFCASSPGPTEETQYFGPGTRLLVL.

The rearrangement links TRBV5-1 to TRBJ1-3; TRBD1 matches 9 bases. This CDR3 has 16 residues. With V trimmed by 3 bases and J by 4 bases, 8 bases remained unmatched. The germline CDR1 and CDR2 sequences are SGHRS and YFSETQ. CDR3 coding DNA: TGCGCCAGCAGCTCAGGACAGGGGAATATAGGAAACACCATATATTTT. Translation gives CASSSGQGNIGNTIYF.

CDR3 residues: CASSSSRYTEAFF. CDR3 DNA sequence: TGTGCCAGCTCATCATCTCGGTACACTGAAGCTTTCTTT. The chain employs TRBV18 and TRBJ1-1; D not resolved. V was trimmed by 5 bases and J by 3 bases, leaving 10 bases between them. The CDR3 extends over 13 amino acids. Germline-derived CDR1 and CDR2 are KGHSH and LQKENI.

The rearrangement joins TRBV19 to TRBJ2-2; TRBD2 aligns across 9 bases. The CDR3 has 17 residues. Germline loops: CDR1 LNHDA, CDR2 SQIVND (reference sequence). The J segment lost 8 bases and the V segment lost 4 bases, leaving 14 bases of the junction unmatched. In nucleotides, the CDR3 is TGTGCCAGTAGTACTCTCGGGACTAGCACCCCATGGGGGGAGCTGTTTTTT. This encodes CASSTLGTSTPWGELFF.

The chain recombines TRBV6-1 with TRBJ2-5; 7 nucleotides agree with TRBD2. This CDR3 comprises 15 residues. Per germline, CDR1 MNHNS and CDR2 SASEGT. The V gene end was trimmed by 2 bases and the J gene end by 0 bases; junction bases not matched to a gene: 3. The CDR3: CASSEWGTNQETQYF. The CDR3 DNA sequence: TGTGCCAGCAGTGAATGGGGGACTAACCAAGAGACCCAGTACTTC.

DNA of the CDR3: TGTGCCAGCAGCTTAGATGGGGGAAGTATGGAGACCCAGTACTTC. It encodes CASSLDGGSMETQYF. The rearrangement links TRBV11-3 to TRBJ2-5; either TRBD1 or TRBD2 may supply D (5 bases each). CDR3 length equals 15 residues. The germline V gene encodes CDR1 SGHNT and CDR2 YENEEA. V dropped 0 bases and J dropped 5 bases, with 13 bases sitting between them.